This T cell receptor (beta chain) was retrieved from a study of T cells in localized non-small cell lung cancer. Profiled with immunoSEQ multiplex PCR; TCRdb holds only in-frame clones, not every one. The sample includes some 55,000 clones, about four fifths seen only once; the top ten take nearly 20%. In regard to this clone: What it binds is unknown.

General study findings and limits: Uninvolved nearby lung showed the greatest T cell clonality, exceeding that found in tumor.

The CDR3 has 19 amino acids. Germline lookup yields CDR1 LNHNV and CDR2 YYDKDF (reference sequence). Trimming stripped 2 bases from V and 3 bases from J, with 25 bases between. The TCR was taken from a female donor over 55 with stage II squamous cell lung carcinoma. The sample was peripheral blood, taken before any cancer treatment. The chain recombines TRBV15 with TRBJ2-5; D gene unclear. CDR3 amino acids: CATSRPRDPDSSHEETQYF. Written as DNA, the CDR3 is TGTGCCACCAGCAGACCCCGAGACCCGGATAGTTCCCACGAAGAGACCCAGTACTTC.